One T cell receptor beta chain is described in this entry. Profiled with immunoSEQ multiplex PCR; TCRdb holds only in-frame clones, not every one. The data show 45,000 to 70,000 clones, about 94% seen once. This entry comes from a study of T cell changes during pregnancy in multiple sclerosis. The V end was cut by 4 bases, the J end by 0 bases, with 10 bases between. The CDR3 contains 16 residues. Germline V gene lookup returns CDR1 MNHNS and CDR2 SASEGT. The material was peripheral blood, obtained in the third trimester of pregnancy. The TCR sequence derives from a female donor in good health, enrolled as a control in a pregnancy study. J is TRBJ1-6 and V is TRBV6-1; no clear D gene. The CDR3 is CASSAGFSSYNSPLHF. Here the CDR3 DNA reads TGTGCCAGCAGTGCGGGGTTCAGCTCCTATAATTCACCCCTCCACTTT.